This TCR beta chain is drawn from a study of cytomegalovirus exposure and HLA in healthy donors. Remarks on this clone: Its antigen remains unknown.

General observations from the study: TCR beta V- and J-gene trimming, according to a later analysis, was linked to a missense DCLRE1C variant. Immune exposure information available was restricted to CMV serostatus.

The PCR contained 60 Vbeta and 13 Jbeta primers. TCRdb's table, derived via immunoSEQ multiplex PCR, lists solely in-frame clones and lacks some. The data hold 100,000 to 150,000 clones, with roughly 78% observed a single time. Material for sequencing was PBMCs. The TCR originated in a man aged 25-40 years in good health and CMV-seropositive.

CDR3 residues: CASSVGQYNTEAFF. Here the CDR3 DNA reads TGTGCCAGTAGTGTCGGACAGTACAACACTGAAGCTTTCTTT. This rearrangement joins TRBV19 to TRBJ1-1, with a weak D call TRBD1 (6 bases). Trimming cost V 5 bases and J 2 bases, with 12 bases left between them. Germline CDR1 reads LNHDA; CDR2 reads SQIVND (reference sequence). This CDR3 comprises 14 residues.